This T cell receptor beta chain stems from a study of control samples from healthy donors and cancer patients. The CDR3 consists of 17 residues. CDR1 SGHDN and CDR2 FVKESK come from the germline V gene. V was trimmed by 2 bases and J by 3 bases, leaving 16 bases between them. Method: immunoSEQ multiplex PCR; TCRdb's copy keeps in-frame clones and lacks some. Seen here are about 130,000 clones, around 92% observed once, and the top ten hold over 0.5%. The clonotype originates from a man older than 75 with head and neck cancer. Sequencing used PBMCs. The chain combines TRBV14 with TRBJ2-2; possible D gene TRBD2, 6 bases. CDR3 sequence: CASSQYIGGGDTGELFF. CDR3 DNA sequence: TGTGCCAGCAGCCAATATATCGGGGGAGGCGACACCGGGGAGCTGTTTTTT.